This TCR beta chain is drawn from a study of shared clonotypes between healthy human individuals. Worth noting for this clone: Its specificity is unknown.

Replicate PCRs from sorted subsets contained approximately 220 ng DNA, which is 29,000 or so T cell genomes. Clones were read by immunoSEQ multiplex PCR, and TCRdb kept only the in-frame ones, dropping some. The table records 650,000 to 800,000 clones, 55% to 80% of them present only once. Study-level results: Few donors limited the genetic and exposure-history diversity represented.

The germline V gene has CDR1 SGHRS and CDR2 YFSETQ. The V end lost 3 bases, the J end lost 1 base, and 10 bases lay between the germline ends. The CDR3 sequence is 15 residues long. Naive CD45RA+ and memory CD45RA-negative subsets were split from CD4+ cells. Sample: memory CD4+ T cells sorted from blood. The subset was: CD45RA-negative fraction. The V and J genes are TRBV5-1 and TRBJ2-2; no definite D call. This TCR came from a woman between 25 and 40 years old in good health. The CDR3 spells CASSSDGQNTGELFF. The DNA for the CDR3 is TGCGCCAGCAGCTCTGACGGGCAGAACACCGGGGAGCTGTTTTTT.